The subject of this entry is one T cell receptor (beta chain). This clone occurred once. It lacks a known antigen. One base away there is no much larger clone; base qualities are not given. The CDR3 runs 14 amino acids, cysteine and phenylalanine included. The only DNA kept is the CDR3, 42 bases in frame from the first base. The junction shows trimming of 1 base on V and 1 base on J, plus 8 bases between the germline ends. The germline V gene provides CDR1 SGHTS and CDR2 YDEGEE. The data belong to a study of cytomegalovirus exposure and HLA in healthy donors (dated by TCRdb to 2016 to 2017). Context from the whole study: An earlier analysis of roughly 500 of the donors reported roughly 300 Gb of sequence data and 120 million or so unique TCR beta sequences from 150 million to 200 million T cells. The study used immunosequencing to profile the T cell repertoires of 666 subjects and linked those repertoires to cytomegalovirus serostatus. The study was designed to test whether signatures of past pathogen exposure could be identified by cataloging public T cell receptors. A later analysis re-analyzed previously published TCR beta repertoires from 666 donors and added high-resolution HLA genotyping to study TCR occurrence patterns. HLA typing covered class I and class II loci at four-digit resolution. Roughly five DR-DQ haplotypes were treated as single units for association and clustering because of strong linkage in the cohort. Alongside the repertoire data, information on donor age, sex, ethnicity and CMV serostatus was compiled. Every repertoire in the discovery cohort had been generated on one and the same sequencing platform. The number of donors typed differed by locus, with about 629-630 for A, B, C, DRB1 and DQB1, 522 for DQA1, 600 to 610 for DPA1, and 400 to 490 for DPB1. On average, around 200,000 unique TCR beta nucleotide sequences were sequenced per donor among several hundred genotyped donors of the cohort, with approximately 18% of those sequences being non-productive. In addition to the first cohort of 650 to 750 subjects, a separate validation cohort of over 90 different subjects was used. The later analysis used no new phenotypic data to find candidate immune exposures, relying instead on TCR beta sequences and their occurrence across donors. Of the roughly 400 genotyped donors, over 80% were placed in the genetic ancestry cluster associated with self-reported Caucasian donors. To predict cytomegalovirus infection status, the study combined high-throughput TCR immunosequencing, statistical association of individual TCRs with disease status, and machine learning. Genome-wide SNP genotypes for about 65% of the 666 donors were used in a later genetic analysis, which treated that subset as a discovery cohort. An early release that covered several hundred HLA-typed donors contained about 300 gigabases of sequencing data and some 87 million unique TCR sequences. An earlier analysis of about 620 of the donors applied high-throughput TCR beta sequencing to assess whether each TCR beta V gene segment acted as functional or pseudogenic.

Library prep was done by the immunoSEQ multiplex PCR assay. For the multiplex PCR, a mixture combining 60 forward primers for TCR Vbeta segments and 13 reverse primers for TCR Jbeta segments was used. The CDR3 region of rearranged TCR beta genes was amplified from genomic DNA by a multiplex PCR assay. The Illumina HiSeq System was used to sequence the amplified TCR beta libraries as 87-base-pair reads. The authors processed their data as follows. In a later analysis, tens of millions of unique TCR beta chains were counted across the approximately 620 repertoires, and roughly 11 million of these chains were shared by at least two donors. Raw reads were error-corrected and collapsed into unique sequences with a nearest-neighbor algorithm that merged closely related sequences to remove PCR and sequencing errors. CDR3 sequences were aligned to IMGT reference sequences to assign V, D and J gene segments. For a sequence to be retained, a match of at least six nucleotides was required to both a V gene segment and a J gene segment. A rearrangement counted as productive if the CDR3 had no stop codons and remained in frame with V and J, and every other rearrangement counted as non-productive. Following IMGT convention, CDR3 was defined as the stretch from the second conserved V-encoded cysteine to the conserved J-encoded phenylalanine. Sequences without an unambiguous match to a single V gene segment were excluded from the earlier analysis of 450 to 650 of the donors. An earlier analysis of 587 of the donors called V segments functional above 56.7% productive rearrangements and segregating when the between-donor standard deviation exceeded 5%. To diagnose cytomegalovirus status from the catalog of TCR beta chain sequences, a statistical classification framework was built. V and J gene assignment, in a later analysis, came from comparing TCR nucleotide sequences with IMGT/GENE-DB human TR gene sequences. Using the TCRdist pipeline, a later analysis assigned CDR3 sequences along with most-parsimonious VDJ recombination scenarios. In a later analysis, every TCR beta chain was defined by the combination of its CDR3 amino acid sequence and its V-gene family, and reads without a unique V-gene family were dropped. In a later analysis, approximately 590 highly shared, low-generation-probability nucleotide sequences were removed to address suspected cross-contamination and a sequencing artifact. A later analysis calculated a clonal expansion index for each public chain from normalized within-repertoire ranks of inferred template counts. In a later analysis, generation probabilities were computed with a VDJ recombination model fitted to out-of-frame rearrangements, and the resulting probabilities were checked against IGoR. In a later analysis, TCR-TCR, TCR-HLA and TCR-CMV co-occurrence was scored with hypergeometric tests, and a repertoire-size bias correction was applied to TCR pairs. To estimate false discovery rates, a later analysis permuted the HLA or CMV assignments 20 times. In a later analysis, co-occurring TCRs were grouped using DBSCAN, with TCRdist sequence similarity added in when clustering inside HLA-allele-positive subsets. Repertoires with fewer than 30,000 or more than 120,000 public chains were left out of co-occurrence clustering, as were about 5 repertoires with anomalous nucleotide sharing. TCRdb re-hosts the immuneACCESS table, in-frame sequences only. Its copies lack some clones; in the studies checked, an unresolved V gene accounts for under half of them, and the cause for the rest is not known. That table is the source of V, J and clone size, and D and trimming were worked out from the DNA. This sample lists 100,000 to 150,000 clones; roughly four fifths were detected once. 6% to 8% of the sample is in the top ten clones.

General findings and caveats noted by the study authors: CMV serostatus was the only immune exposure information available for the cohort. The presence/absence analyses assumed that sequencing depth was roughly uniform across donors, and that assumption may not be true. Because some donors lacked HLA typing at each locus, the association tests relied only on the typed subset. Specific HLA alleles were associated with about 17,000 TCR beta sequences at a false discovery rate of 0.05 in a later analysis. Most TCR sequences were observed very rarely across donors, whereas some public TCRs were present in many individuals. A further reported finding was that TCR beta sequences accurately predicted the HLA-A and HLA-B alleles for most subjects in the first cohort. Some IMGT-functional V segments, including TRBV6-2 and TRBV6-3, could not be told apart with the 87-base-pair reads, so those segments were excluded. Most CMV-associated TCR beta chains appeared to be HLA-restricted in a later analysis, and the HLA associations seemed to be driven largely by CMV exposure. Assigning TCR associations to individual alleles was difficult when HLA alleles, especially DR and DQ, strongly co-occurred. Only TCR beta chains were sequenced in this cohort, and the absence of alpha or paired-chain data limited detectable features. A few of the identified cytomegalovirus-associated TCR beta chains were confirmed in vitro to be specific for cytomegalovirus antigens. In the study, roughly 160 TCR beta chains were listed as associated with cytomegalovirus. A later genetic analysis associated a missense DCLRE1C variant with V-gene and J-gene trimming of TCR beta chains, and an independent cohort replicated the association. The authors suggested that the approach could potentially be generalized to other disease states and immunological phenotypes. In a later analysis, several top co-occurrence clusters were reported to appear linked to parvovirus B19, influenza, CMV and Epstein-Barr virus. In a later genetic analysis, fewer N-insertions in productive TCRs were reported among donors in an Asian-associated ancestry cluster than the approximately 670-donor mean. In a later analysis, TCR association rates were found to vary across HLA loci, with the most associated TCRs seen for DRB1 alleles and the fewest for HLA-C alleles. In a later analysis, HLA-associated TCR beta chains showed more clonal expansion and lower generation probabilities than non-associated chains that were equally common. In an earlier analysis of more than 450 of the donors, most TCR beta V segments were observed in productive rearrangements about 87% or about 30% of the time, broadly matching IMGT annotations. Over 15 rarely observed V segments, including chromosome 9 orphons, were excluded from the earlier analysis of about 600 of the donors because counts were too low. Linkage disequilibrium might explain the correlated functional status among segregating V segments, but an unknown experimental factor could not be ruled out. A cluster of highly shared sequence variants was judged likely to be a technical artifact of the sequencing pipeline. The classifier was reported to diagnose cytomegalovirus status with high specificity and sensitivity in both the original cohort and the validation cohort.

The cohort consisted of 600 or so healthy bone marrow donors. All cohort members were sampled while nominally healthy, although unrecorded immune exposures were likely present. The donor was CMV seronegative and belonged to the group of under 400 seronegative cohort members. Every donor gave a peripheral blood sample, and the peripheral blood mononuclear cells from that sample were used for TCR beta sequencing. The Qiagen DNeasy Blood Extraction Kit was used to extract genomic DNA from the blood cell samples. The sequence is built from TRBV5-8 and TRBJ1-1, with the D gene not clear enough to name. Sequenced input: PBMCs. The origin of this receptor is a woman aged 40 to 49 in good health and CMV-seronegative. The nucleotide sequence reads as follows: TGTGCCAGCAGCTTGATGCGGGGGAACACTGAAGCTTTCTTT. This yields the protein CASSLMRGNTEAFF. Outside the CDR3, residues come from the reference TRBV5-8 and TRBJ1-1 proteins, so the full variable domain is: EAGVTQSPTHLIKTRGQQATLRCSPISGHTSVYWYQQALGLGLQFLLWYDEGEERNRGNFPPRFSGRQFPNYSSELNVNALELEDSALYLCASSLMRGNTEAFFGQGTRLTVV.